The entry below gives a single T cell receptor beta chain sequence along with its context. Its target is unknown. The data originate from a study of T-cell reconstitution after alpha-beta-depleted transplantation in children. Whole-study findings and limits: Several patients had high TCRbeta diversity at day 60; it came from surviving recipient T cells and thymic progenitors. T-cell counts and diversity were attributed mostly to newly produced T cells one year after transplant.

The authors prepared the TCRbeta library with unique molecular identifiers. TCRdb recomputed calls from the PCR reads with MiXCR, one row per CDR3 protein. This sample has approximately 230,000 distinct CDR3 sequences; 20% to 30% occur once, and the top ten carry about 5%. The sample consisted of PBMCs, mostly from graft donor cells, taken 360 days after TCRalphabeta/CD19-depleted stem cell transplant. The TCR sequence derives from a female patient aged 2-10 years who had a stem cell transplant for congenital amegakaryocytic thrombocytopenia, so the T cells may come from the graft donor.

The CDR3 nucleotides are TGTGCCAGCAGGCATAGTGGAAACACCATATATTTT. Translation: CASRHSGNTIYF. The V gene is TRBV6-5, the J gene TRBJ1-3; D gene ambiguous. The germline V gene encodes CDR1 MNHEY and CDR2 SVGAGI. Trimming cost V 6 bases and J 3 bases, with 6 bases left between them. CDR3 length: 12 amino acids.